Sequencing of this TCR beta chain was carried out in a study of T-cell reconstitution after alpha-beta-depleted transplantation in children. Trimming took off 8 bases at V and 0 bases at J, with 9 bases between the two ends. CDR3 size: 13 residues. This clonotype was counted a few times. A TCRbeta library incorporating unique molecular identifiers was prepared. MiXCR, run by TCRdb on the PCR reads, gives a single entry per CDR3 protein. The sample shows about 410,000 distinct CDR3 sequences, around 21% of them seen only once. The rearrangement links TRBV12-3 or TRBV12-4 to TRBJ2-3; no clear D gene. The material sequenced was PBMCs from the stem cell graft donor, taken from the stem cell graft. This TCR was recovered from a human donor who donated a stem cell graft to a child with acute myeloid leukemia. DNA of the CDR3: TGTGCCAGCTTTATCGCCAGCACAGATACGCAGTATTTT. As protein: CASFIASTDTQYF.